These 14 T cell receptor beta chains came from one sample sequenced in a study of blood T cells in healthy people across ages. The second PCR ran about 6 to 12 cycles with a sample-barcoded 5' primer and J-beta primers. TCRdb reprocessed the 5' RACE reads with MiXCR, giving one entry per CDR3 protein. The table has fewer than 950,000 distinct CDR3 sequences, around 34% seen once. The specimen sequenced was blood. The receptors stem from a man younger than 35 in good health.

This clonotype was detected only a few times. Written as DNA, the CDR3 is TGTGCCAGCAGTTACTCGATGGGGGGCGCAGATACGCAGTATTTT. Translation gives CASSYSMGGADTQYF. The chain employs TRBV6-2 or TRBV6-3 and TRBJ2-3; possibly TRBD1 or TRBD2 for D (6 bases each). The V end was cut by 0 bases, the J end by 4 bases, with 11 bases between. Germline-derived CDR1 and CDR2 are MNHEY and SVGEGT. The CDR3 has 15 residues.

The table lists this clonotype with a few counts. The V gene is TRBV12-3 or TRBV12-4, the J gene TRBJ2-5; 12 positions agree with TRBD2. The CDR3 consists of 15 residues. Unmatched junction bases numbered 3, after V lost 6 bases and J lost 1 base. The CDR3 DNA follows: TGTGCCAGCAGGAGACTAGCGGGGGCCCAAGAGACCCAGTACTTC. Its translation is CASRRLAGAQETQYF.

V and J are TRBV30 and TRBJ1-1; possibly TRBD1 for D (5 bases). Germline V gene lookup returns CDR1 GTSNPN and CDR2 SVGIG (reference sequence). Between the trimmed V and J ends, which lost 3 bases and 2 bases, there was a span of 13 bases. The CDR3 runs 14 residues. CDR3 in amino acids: CAWSPGRQNTEAFF. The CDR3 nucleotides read TGTGCCTGGAGCCCGGGACGGCAAAACACTGAAGCTTTCTTT.

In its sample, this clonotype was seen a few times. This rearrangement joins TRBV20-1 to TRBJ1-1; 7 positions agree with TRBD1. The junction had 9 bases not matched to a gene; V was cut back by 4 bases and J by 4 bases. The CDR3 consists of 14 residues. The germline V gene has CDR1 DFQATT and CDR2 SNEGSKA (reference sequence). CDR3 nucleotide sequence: TGCAGTGCTACCAGGACAGGCGGGGGCACTGAAGCTTTCTTT. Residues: CSATRTGGGTEAFF.

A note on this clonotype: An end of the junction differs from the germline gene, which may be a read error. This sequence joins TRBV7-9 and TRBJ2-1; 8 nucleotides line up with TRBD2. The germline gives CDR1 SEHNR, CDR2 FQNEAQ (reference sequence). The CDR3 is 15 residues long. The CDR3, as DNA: TGTGCCACCAGAATGGCGGGGGGACTCTACGATGAGCAGTTCTTC. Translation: CATRMAGGLYDEQFF.

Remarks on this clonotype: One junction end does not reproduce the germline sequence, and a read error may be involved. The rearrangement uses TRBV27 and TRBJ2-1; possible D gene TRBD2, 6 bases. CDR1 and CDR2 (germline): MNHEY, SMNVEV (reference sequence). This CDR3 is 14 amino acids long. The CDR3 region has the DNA TGTGCCAGCAGTTTGGGGGAGGTATACAACGAGCAGTTCTTC. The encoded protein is CASSLGEVYNEQFF.

This CDR3 reads CASSLPKQPQHF. Written as DNA, the CDR3 is TGTGCCAGCAGTTTACCGAAGCAGCCCCAGCATTTT. The V gene is TRBV12-3 or TRBV12-4, the J gene TRBJ1-5; no clear D gene. The germline V and J ends were trimmed by 2 bases and 7 bases, with 6 bases remaining between them. The CDR3 contains 12 residues.

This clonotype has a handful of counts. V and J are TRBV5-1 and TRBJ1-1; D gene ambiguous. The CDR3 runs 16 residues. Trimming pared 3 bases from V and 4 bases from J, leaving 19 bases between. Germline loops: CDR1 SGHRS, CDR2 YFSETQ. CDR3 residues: CASSSPEVGLGTEAFF. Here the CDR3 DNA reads TGCGCCAGCAGCTCCCCCGAGGTGGGATTGGGCACTGAAGCTTTCTTT.

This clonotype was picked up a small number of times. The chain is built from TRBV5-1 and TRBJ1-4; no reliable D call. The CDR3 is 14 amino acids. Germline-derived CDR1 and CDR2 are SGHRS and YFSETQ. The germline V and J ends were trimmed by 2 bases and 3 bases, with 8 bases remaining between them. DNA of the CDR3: TGCGCCAGCAGCTTCGAGAGACCTAATGAAAAACTGTTTTTT. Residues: CASSFERPNEKLFF.

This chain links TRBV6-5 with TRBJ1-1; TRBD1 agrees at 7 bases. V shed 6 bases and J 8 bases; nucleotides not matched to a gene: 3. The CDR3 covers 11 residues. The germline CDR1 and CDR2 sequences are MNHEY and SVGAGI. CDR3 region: CASSQGGEAFF. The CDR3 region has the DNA TGTGCCAGCAGCCAGGGGGGGGAAGCTTTCTTT.

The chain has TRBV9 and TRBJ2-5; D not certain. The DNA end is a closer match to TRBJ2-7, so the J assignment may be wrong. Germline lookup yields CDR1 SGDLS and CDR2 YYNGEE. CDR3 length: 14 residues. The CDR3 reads CASSLAFRHHEQYF. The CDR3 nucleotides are TGTGCCAGCAGCTTGGCCTTCCGGCACCACGAGCAGTACTTC.

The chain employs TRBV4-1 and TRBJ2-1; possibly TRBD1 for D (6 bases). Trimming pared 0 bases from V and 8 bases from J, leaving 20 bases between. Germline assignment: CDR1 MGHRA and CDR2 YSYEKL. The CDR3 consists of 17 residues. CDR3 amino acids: CASSQDQAGAARHEQFF. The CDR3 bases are TGCGCCAGCAGCCAAGATCAGGCAGGGGCGGCGCGTCATGAGCAGTTCTTC.

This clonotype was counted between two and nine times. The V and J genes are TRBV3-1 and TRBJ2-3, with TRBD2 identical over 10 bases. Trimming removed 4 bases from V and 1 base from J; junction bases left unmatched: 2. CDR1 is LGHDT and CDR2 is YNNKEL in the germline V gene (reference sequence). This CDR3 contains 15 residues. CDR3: CASSRGLAGTDTQYF. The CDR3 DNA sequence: TGTGCCAGCAGCCGAGGACTAGCGGGCACAGATACGCAGTATTTT.

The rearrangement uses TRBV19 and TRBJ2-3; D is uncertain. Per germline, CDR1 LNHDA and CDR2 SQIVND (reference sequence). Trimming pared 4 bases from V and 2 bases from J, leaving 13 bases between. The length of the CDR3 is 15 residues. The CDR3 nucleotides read TGTGCCAGTAGTAGGACGGACCGGACCACAGATACGCAGTATTTT. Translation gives CASSRTDRTTDTQYF.